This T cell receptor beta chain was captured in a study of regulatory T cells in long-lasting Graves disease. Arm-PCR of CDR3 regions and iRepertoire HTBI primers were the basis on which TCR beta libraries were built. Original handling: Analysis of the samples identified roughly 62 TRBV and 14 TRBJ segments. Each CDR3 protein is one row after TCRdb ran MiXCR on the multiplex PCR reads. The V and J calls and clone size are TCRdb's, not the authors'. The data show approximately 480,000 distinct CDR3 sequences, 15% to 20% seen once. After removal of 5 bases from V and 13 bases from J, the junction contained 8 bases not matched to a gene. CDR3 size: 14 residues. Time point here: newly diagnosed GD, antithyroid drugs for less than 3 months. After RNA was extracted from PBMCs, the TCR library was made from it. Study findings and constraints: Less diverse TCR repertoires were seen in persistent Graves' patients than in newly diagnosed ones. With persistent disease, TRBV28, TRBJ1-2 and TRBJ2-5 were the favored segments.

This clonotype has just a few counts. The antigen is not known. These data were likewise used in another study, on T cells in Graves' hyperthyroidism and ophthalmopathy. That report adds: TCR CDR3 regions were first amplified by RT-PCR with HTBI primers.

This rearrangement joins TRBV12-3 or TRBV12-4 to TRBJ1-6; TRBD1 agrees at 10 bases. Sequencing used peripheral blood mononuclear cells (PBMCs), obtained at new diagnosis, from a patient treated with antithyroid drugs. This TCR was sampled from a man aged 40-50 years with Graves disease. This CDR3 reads CASSPGQGSLPLHF. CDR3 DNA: TGTGCCAGCAGTCCGGGACAGGGGTCTCTCCCCCTCCACTTT.